Included here is one T cell receptor (beta chain) sequence, with context. Its cognate antigen is unknown. This record belongs to a study of human T cells and chemical hapten exposure. About the research overall: Each week of the roughly 24-week study, patients had diphenylcyclopropenone applied to the scalp.

For the library, individual cDNA molecules each received unique molecular identifiers. Original data processing: Sample TCR counts, which ranged from roughly 23,224 to 750,000, had a median of approximately 94,000. TCRdb redid the calling of the RACE reads with MiXCR, one entry per CDR3 protein. The V and J calls were determined by TCRdb, not by the authors. Among 190,000 or so distinct CDR3 sequences listed, under 25% were seen once. General study findings and limits: Having alopecia, the donors may differ immunologically from healthy people.

Regarding time point: patch test 3, about 24 weeks after DPC sensitization. As to treatment: therapeutic diphenylcyclopropenone sensitization with weekly scalp DPC. Germline trimming cut 8 bases from V and 6 bases from J; bases unmatched to any gene: 7. The germline V gene has CDR1 MNHEY and CDR2 SVGAGI. This CDR3 is 13 amino acids long. The chain carries TRBV6-5 and TRBJ2-1; 7 bases match TRBD2. This specimen consisted of whole blood, obtained in connection with sensitization to the hapten diphenylcyclopropenone (DPC). This clonotype was sampled from a woman aged 40-49 years with alopecia areata. Some clones in this sample may be carry-over from other donors' samples. The CDR3 DNA reads TGTGCCAGCGGGTCGACTAGCACCAATGAGCAGTTCTTC. Its translation is CASGSTSTNEQFF.